This entry is about one T cell receptor beta chain. The antigen is undetermined. One junction end disagrees with the germline gene, perhaps due to a read error. This specimen comes from a study of beta chain features in type 1 diabetes. Study outcomes and limitations: The influence of HLA type on TCRB rearrangement stayed undetermined.

Expressed TCRB transcripts got sequenced, as all isolated RNA was reverse transcribed. Assay: immunoSEQ multiplex PCR; the TCRdb copy retains only in-frame clones and omits some. The sample carries under 300,000 clones, about 30% recorded once. The CDR3 loop spans 12 amino acids. The V gene's germline CDR1 is ENHRY and CDR2 SYGVKD. The receptor was isolated from a young man in good health. Material for sequencing was central memory CD4+ T cells from blood. The V gene is TRBV10-3, the J gene TRBJ2-7; D call uncertain. This CDR3 reads CAISESPGSRHF. CDR3 sequence (DNA): TGTGCCATCAGTGAGTCCCCTGGGTCCCGGCACTTC.